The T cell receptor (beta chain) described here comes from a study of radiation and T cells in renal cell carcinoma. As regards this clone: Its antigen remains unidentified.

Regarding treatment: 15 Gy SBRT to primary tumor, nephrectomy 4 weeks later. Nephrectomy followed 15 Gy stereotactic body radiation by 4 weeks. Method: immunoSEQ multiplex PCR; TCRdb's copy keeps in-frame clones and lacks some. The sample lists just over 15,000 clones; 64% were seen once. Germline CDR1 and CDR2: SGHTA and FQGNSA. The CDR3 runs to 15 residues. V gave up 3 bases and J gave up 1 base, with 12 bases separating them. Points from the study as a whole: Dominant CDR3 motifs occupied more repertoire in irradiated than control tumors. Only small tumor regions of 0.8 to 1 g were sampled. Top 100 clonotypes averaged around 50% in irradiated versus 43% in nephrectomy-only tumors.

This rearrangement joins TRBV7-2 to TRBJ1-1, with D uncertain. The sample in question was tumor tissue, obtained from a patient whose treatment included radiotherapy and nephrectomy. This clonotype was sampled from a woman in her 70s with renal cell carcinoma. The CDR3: CASSFIRAGNTEAFF. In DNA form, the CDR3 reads TGTGCCAGCAGCTTCATTCGAGCGGGGAACACTGAAGCTTTCTTT.